This entry is about one TCR beta chain. This clonotype was seen at least ten times. It lacks a known antigen. No quality values exist for individual bases; no much larger clone is one base distant. The data were taken from a study of Graves' ophthalmopathy and Graves' hyperthyroidism (dated by TCRdb to 2017 to 2018). At the level of the whole study: Peripheral blood was collected at initial diagnosis, prior to any treatment. TCR beta repertoire signatures were used to distinguish Graves' ophthalmopathy from Graves' hyperthyroidism and to predict progression to ophthalmopathy. In total, 135 blood samples were TCR-sequenced: 40 to 45 ophthalmopathy, some 72 hyperthyroidism and some 17 hyperthyroidism-to-ophthalmopathy patients. In more than five hyperthyroidism patients, the T-cell repertoires found in thyroid tissue were compared with those found in blood. An independent validation cohort comprised roughly 20 hyperthyroidism patients and over 15 patients who later progressed from hyperthyroidism to ophthalmopathy. The 75 to 100 discovery patients were randomly split 7:3 into training and test sets. To explore V-J signatures distinguishing ophthalmopathy from hyperthyroidism, a discovery set of roughly 100 patients (roughly 42 ophthalmopathy, 55 to 60 stable hyperthyroidism) was enrolled. After sampling, hyperthyroidism patients received methimazole starting at 30 mg daily, and ophthalmopathy patients received high-dose intravenous methylprednisolone. The study at large found these results: In cross-validation, the 13-signature model distinguished ophthalmopathy from stable hyperthyroidism with 87.88% sensitivity and around 81% specificity, while in the test set the corresponding values were about 80% and 75%. No statistical method was used to predetermine the sample size, and group allocation was not hidden from the investigators. In validation, the model predicted ophthalmopathy progression with 70.59% sensitivity and 72% to 80% specificity; approximately 12 predicted patients were CT-confirmed with GO in a median of approximately six months. Most expanded thyroid clonotypes with a frequency above 0.001 also appeared in blood, which suggests that blood repertoires may reflect the immune response in the thyroid.

The ophthalmopathy patients had moderately to severely active disease, with a Clinical Activity Score of 3 or higher, a NOSPECS grade of 4 or higher, and a disease duration of less than 3 months. Patients were excluded if they had other autoimmune diseases, uncontrolled infections, pregnancy or lactation. Clinical symptoms, serum thyroxine, TRAb, thyroid ultrasound and orbital computed tomography formed the basis of the diagnosis. Ficoll-Paque density gradient centrifugation was used to isolate PBMCs from approximately 11 ml of fresh peripheral blood. Total RNA was extracted with Trizol reagent and quality-checked on an Agilent 2100 Bioanalyzer. V is pared back by 3 bases and J by 6 bases, with 12 bases lying between the germline termini. CDR3 length: 14 amino acids, cysteine to phenylalanine. The kept DNA is CDR3 alone, 42 bases in frame from the first base. For repertoire sequencing, TCR beta CDR3 regions were amplified from RNA transcripts. The first round was an RT-PCR using HTBI primers with the Qiagen OneStep RT-PCR kit, and this first round was followed by a second-round multiplex PCR, then size selection and purification. The libraries underwent paired-end sequencing with 100 bp reads on an Illumina HiSeq2000. In the source study's methods: SOAPnuke was used for read processing, and reads with adapters, uncalled bases, a mean Phred below 15, or no exact constant-primer or identifier match were discarded. COPE v1.2.5 was used to merge the high-quality paired reads. Each unique nucleotide sequence was defined as a clonotype, and clonotypes were aligned to IMGT TRB V, D and J references with MiTCR v1.1. The analysis was limited to V-J combinations with a frequency above 0.0001, which together covered approximately 99% of the repertoires. For each V-J combination, a TCR clonal expansion and chaos score was defined as the ratio of F50 clonal expansion to chaos observed in the TCRdist matrix. Welch's t-statistics and random forest were used to reduce the features to some 13 V-J combinations, which were then used as input to a naive Bayes classifier. The similarity between thyroid and blood repertoires was quantified using the Morisita-Horn index. The public reads were quality trimmed at Q25 with fastp and then assembled into clones with MiXCR by TCRdb, keeping productive beta chains. CDR3 protein sequences are deduplicated, and each keeps its most common genes and DNA. The V and J calls follow TCRdb's processing rather than the paper's. For this sample the table gives about 500,000 distinct CDR3 sequences, of which approximately 15% were detected only once. 9.8% of the sample is in the top ten clones.

Sequencing was carried out using blood. The clonotype originates from a woman in her 30s with Graves' ophthalmopathy. Donor details come from another sample of the same person, matched by shared clones. The chain employs TRBV12-3 or TRBV12-4 and TRBJ2-4; a tentative D match to TRBD2 spans 6 bases. The sequenced DNA is TGTGCCAGCAGTTTCTCCGGGAGCCGAAACATTCAGTACTTC. This yields the protein CASSFSGSRNIQYF.